The rows below give T cell receptor beta chains drawn from one sample of a study of OX40 agonist ivuxolimab in advanced cancers. Profiling relied on immunoSEQ multiplex PCR, and the TCRdb table lists in-frame clones only, not all of them. Among about 84,000 clones listed, 89% were seen once. The source material was CD4+ or CD8+ T cells sorted from blood, sampled in a trial of the OX40 agonist ivuxolimab. All receptors come from an adult with an advanced solid tumor such as melanoma, head and neck, liver or kidney cancer. The CDR3 runs from the conserved cysteine through the conserved F or W. A D gene is named only where the DNA matches it firmly. The size field is filled for only some rows; it gives once, few, many or a size class.

>TRBJ2-1|-|TRBV5-8|once
TGTGCCAGCAGCTTGTTCTCGTTGGATGAGCAGTTCTTC
CASSLFSLDEQFF
>TRBJ1-2|-|TRBV6-4|-
TGTGCCAGCAGTTACACACACGGAAAGACCTATGGCTACACCTTC
CASSYTHGKTYGYTF
>TRBJ1-5|-|TRBV2|few
TGTGCCAGCAGTTCGCAAGCAAATCAGCCCCAGCATTTT
CASSSQANQPQHF
>TRBJ1-1|-|TRBV25-1|-
TGTGCCAGCAGAACCAATAGCCCGGGGGCTGAAGCTTTCTTT
CASRTNSPGAEAFF
>TRBJ1-1|-|TRBV2|few
TGTGCCAGCACGGCGGAGGCGGGCTTCATGAACACTGAAGCTTTCTTT
CASTAEAGFMNTEAFF
>TRBJ2-2|TRBD1|TRBV7-2|-
TGTGCCAGCAGCAAGACAGGGTTGGGCGGGGAGCTGTTTTTT
CASSKTGLGGELFF
>TRBJ1-5|-|TRBV2|-
TGTGCCAGCATGGGGTACCTGGATCAGCCCCAGCATTTT
CASMGYLDQPQHF
>TRBJ2-2|TRBD2|TRBV5-4|-
TGTGCCAGCAGCTTTATACTAGCGGACAACATAGTAGAGCTGTTTTTT
CASSFILADNIVELFF
>TRBJ2-7|TRBD1|TRBV5-1|-
TGCGCCAGCAGCGTGGGACAGGTCTACGAGCAGTACTTC
CASSVGQVYEQYF
>TRBJ2-1|TRBD1|TRBV11-2|-
TGTGCCAGCAGCCGCCTCAGGGGGCCTGAAAATGAGCAGTTCTTC
CASSRLRGPENEQFF
>TRBJ2-3|-|TRBV13|-
TGTGCCAGCAGCTCGACTTGGGATACGCAGTATTTT
CASSSTWDTQYF
>TRBJ2-7|TRBD1|TRBV4-1|-
TGCGCCAGCAGCCAAGGGGCCCTTAGGACAGGGGGCGTGAGCTCCTACGAGCAGTACTTC
CASSQGALRTGGVSSYEQYF
>TRBJ1-1|-|TRBV4-2|-
TGTGCCAGCAGCCCGACAGTGACGAACACTGAAGCTTTCTTT
CASSPTVTNTEAFF
>TRBJ2-5|-|TRBV28|-
TGTGCCAGCAGTTGGGCCGGAGGAGGAGAGACCCAGTACTTC
CASSWAGGGETQYF
>TRBJ2-5|-|TRBV7-2|-
TGTGCCAGCAGCTTGACAGCTCCGGAGACCCAGTACTTC
CASSLTAPETQYF
>TRBJ1-2|TRBD1|TRBV7-8|-
TGTGCCAGCAGCTTAACAGGGGGCGGCGGCTACACCTTC
CASSLTGGGGYTF
>TRBJ2-2|TRBD2|TRBV11-2|-
TGTGCCAGCACCCGATATGGGGGACTAGCGGGTGACACCGGGGAGCTGTTTTTT
CASTRYGGLAGDTGELFF
>TRBJ2-3|TRBD2|TRBV5-1|-
TGCGCCAGCAGCTTTAGCAGCGGGGGGGCACCTCTGGGCACAGATACGCAGTATTTT
CASSFSSGGAPLGTDTQYF
>TRBJ2-3|TRBD1|TRBV7-6|-
TGTGCCAGCAAATCCGGGACAGGGTATGATACGCAGTATTTT
CASKSGTGYDTQYF
>TRBJ2-1|TRBD1|TRBV7-8|once
TGTGCCAGCAGCTTGGAAACAGGGGGTTGGACGTCGAATGAGCAGTTCTTC
CASSLETGGWTSNEQFF
>TRBJ2-2|-|TRBV27|-
TGTGCCAGCAACCAACAGGGTATCCCGACCGGGGAGCTGTTTTTT
CASNQQGIPTGELFF
>TRBJ1-3|-|TRBV6-5|-
TGTGCCAGCAGTTACACAGGGTTTACTACGGGTAACACCATATATTTT
CASSYTGFTTGNTIYF
>TRBJ2-5|TRBD2|TRBV9|-
TGTGCCAGCAGCGTAGGGAGGACTAGCGGGGTAGCCCAGTACTTC
CASSVGRTSGVAQYF
>TRBJ1-5|-|TRBV2|-
TGTGCCAGCAGTCCGACCCTAGGGGCAGGGGATAATCAGCCCCAGCATTTT
CASSPTLGAGDNQPQHF
>TRBJ1-2|TRBD1|TRBV9|-
TGTGCCAGCAGCCCCAGGGGGGGAGTGGGTGGCTACACCTTC
CASSPRGGVGGYTF
>TRBJ1-2|TRBD1|TRBV2|-
TGTGCCAGCAGTAGGGACAGTTACGGCTACACCTTC
CASSRDSYGYTF
>TRBJ2-3|TRBD1|TRBV5-1|-
TGCGCCAGCAGCTTCCCTACAGGGGCAGATACGCAGTATTTT
CASSFPTGADTQYF
>TRBJ2-7|-|TRBV5-6|-
TGTGCCAGCAGCTCGACGGTATCCTACGAGCAGTACTTC
CASSSTVSYEQYF
>TRBJ2-3|TRBD2|TRBV7-3|few
TGTGCCAGCAGCTTATCCCAGCGGGAGGGCCGGACAGATACGCAGTATTTT
CASSLSQREGRTDTQYF
>TRBJ1-2|-|TRBV5-6|-
TGTGCCAGCAGCTTGAGTGGTGGCTACACCTTC
CASSLSGGYTF
>TRBJ1-2|TRBD1|TRBV10-1|-
TGCGCCAGCAGTACGGGACCTACCAGGGGGGCTCTGTTC
CASSTGPTRGALF
>TRBJ2-5|-|TRBV11-2|-
TGTGCCAGCAGCTCCGTAGTTAGGGGGGAGACCCAGTACTTC
CASSSVVRGETQYF
>TRBJ2-3|-|TRBV4-3|-
TGCGCCAGCAGCCAAGTCCCGGCAGATACGCAGTATTTT
CASSQVPADTQYF
>TRBJ1-1|TRBD1|TRBV5-1|-
TGCGCCACCACGACAGGGGCGGGTGCGAACACTGAAGCTTTCTTT
CATTTGAGANTEAFF
>TRBJ1-1|-|TRBV6-1|-
TGTGCCAGCAGGGACACGAACACTGAAGCTTTCTTT
CASRDTNTEAFF
>TRBJ1-2|TRBD1|TRBV27|-
TGTGCCAGCAGTCTCCAGGGGGCAAGGGGCTACACCTTC
CASSLQGARGYTF
>TRBJ2-2|-|TRBV5-1|-
TGCGCCAGCAGCCCGGGGTCGAACACCGGGGAGCTGTTTTTT
CASSPGSNTGELFF
>TRBJ2-3|-|TRBV5-1|-
TGCGCCAGCAGCCCCGGACTAGGGGGTAGGGATACGCAGTATTTT
CASSPGLGGRDTQYF
>TRBJ2-5|TRBD2|TRBV5-1|-
TGCGCCAGCAGTAGCGGGGGAAAAGAGACCCAGTACTTC
CASSSGGKETQYF
>TRBJ2-3|-|TRBV6-4|-
TGTGCCAGCAGTGACTCCCCATCCACAGATACGCAGTATTTT
CASSDSPSTDTQYF
>TRBJ1-3|-|TRBV28|-
TGTGCCAGCAGTCCGACAGTACGGTCTCGTGGAAACACCATATATTTT
CASSPTVRSRGNTIYF
>TRBJ2-6|-|TRBV18|-
TGTGCCAGCTCACTCCAGACAGGCCAGTACAACGTCCTGACTTTC
CASSLQTGQYNVLTF
>TRBJ1-1|-|TRBV19|-
TGTGCCAGTAGATTGCGGCAGGGAGAAACTGAAGCTTTCTTT
CASRLRQGETEAFF
>TRBJ1-3|-|TRBV10-1|-
TGCGCCAGCTCGAAAACCTCTGGAAACACCATATATTTT
CASSKTSGNTIYF
>TRBJ1-2|-|TRBV10-3|-
TGTGCCATCAGTGACCCAACTGGGAAAGCTAACTATGGCTACACCTTC
CAISDPTGKANYGYTF
>TRBJ2-1|TRBD1|TRBV7-6|once
TGTGCCAGCAGCTTTTACAGGGGACCCTATTCCTACAATGAGCAGTTCTTC
CASSFYRGPYSYNEQFF
>TRBJ2-3|TRBD2|TRBV5-4|-
TGTGCCAGCAGCCCGCCTGCCGGGAGCGGGGGTGGAGGTACGCAGTATTTT
CASSPPAGSGGGGTQYF
>TRBJ2-2|TRBD1|TRBV11-1|-
TGTGCCAGCAGCTCGACAGGGGTGCGTCCCGGGGAGCTGTTTTTT
CASSSTGVRPGELFF
>TRBJ2-1|-|TRBV28|-
TGTGCCAGCAACAGGAAACCCTACAATGAGCAGTTCTTC
CASNRKPYNEQFF
>TRBJ2-2|-|TRBV11-2|-
TGTGCCAGCAGCTTACCAGGGGCCGGGGAGCTGTTTTTT
CASSLPGAGELFF
>TRBJ2-1|TRBD2|TRBV7-8|-
TGTGCCAGCAGCTTAGGGGTTAGCGGGAGGGCCAGAAGGCCCTACAATGAGCAGTTCTTC
CASSLGVSGRARRPYNEQFF